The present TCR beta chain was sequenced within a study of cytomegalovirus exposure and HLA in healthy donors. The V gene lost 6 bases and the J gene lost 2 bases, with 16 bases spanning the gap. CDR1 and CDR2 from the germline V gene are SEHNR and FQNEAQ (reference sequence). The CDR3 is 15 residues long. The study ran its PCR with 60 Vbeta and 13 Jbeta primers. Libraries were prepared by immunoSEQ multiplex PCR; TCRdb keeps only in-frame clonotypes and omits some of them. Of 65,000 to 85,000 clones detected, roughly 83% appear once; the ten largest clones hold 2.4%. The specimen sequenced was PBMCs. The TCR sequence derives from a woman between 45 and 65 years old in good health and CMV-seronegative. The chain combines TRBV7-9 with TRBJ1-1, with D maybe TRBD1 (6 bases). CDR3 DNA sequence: TGTGCCAGCAGGGAACCGGGACACATTAACACTGAAGCTTTCTTT. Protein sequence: CASREPGHINTEAFF.